This entry concerns a single T cell receptor beta chain. What it recognizes is unknown. Germline loops: CDR1 SGDLS, CDR2 YYNGEE. V dropped 4 bases and J dropped 1 base, with 8 bases sitting between them. The length of the CDR3 is 13 residues. The data stem from a study of cytomegalovirus exposure and HLA in healthy donors. Study overall: Within an early data release were about 90 million unique TCRs drawn from HLA-typed donors. Whole-study results and caveats: Being productive about 90% or about 30% of the time was typical of most TCR beta V segments in an earlier analysis. Reportedly, diagnosis of cytomegalovirus status by the classifier showed high specificity and sensitivity.

Vbeta (60) and Jbeta (13) primers were used in the PCR. TCRdb's copy holds only in-frame clones and misses some; the assay was immunoSEQ multiplex PCR. Among 90,000 to 150,000 clones listed, more than 75% were seen once. This receptor was obtained from a woman in her forties in good health and CMV-seropositive. Sequencing input: PBMCs. The V and J genes are TRBV9 and TRBJ1-1, with a possible D match to TRBD1 (5 bases). CDR3 nucleotide sequence: TGTGCCAGCAGCTCTACAGGGAACACTGAAGCTTTCTTT. Translating gives CASSSTGNTEAFF.